These T cell receptor beta chains were read from a single sample in a study of shared T cell receptors in the human thymus. Measured with immunoSEQ multiplex PCR; TCRdb has only the in-frame clones, and not every one. The sample shows about 500,000 clones, around 78% of them seen only once. Separately, the same data were catalogued under a study of human thymus T cells.

Source material: thymocytes. All receptors derive from a boy in the first two years of life with a congenital heart defect. The CDR3 runs from the conserved cysteine through the conserved F or W. A D gene is named only where the DNA matches it firmly. Size tells how often a clone was seen (once, few, many) or the class of an expanded clone, and some rows leave it out.

v_call	clone_size	d_call	j_call	cdr3_nt	cdr3_aa
TRBV5-6	few	TRBD2	TRBJ2-1	TGTGCCAGCAGCTCCCCCCTAGCGGGAGGGATAGGCGATGAGCAGTTCTTC	CASSSPLAGGIGDEQFF
TRBV29-1	-	TRBD2	TRBJ2-7	TGCAGCGTTGAAAGACTAGCGGAAATCTACGAGCAGTACTTC	CSVERLAEIYEQYF
TRBV30	-	-	TRBJ2-1	TGTGCCTGGAAGGGGGGAGGGCCCAATGAGCAGTTCTTC	CAWKGGGPNEQFF
TRBV11-3	-	-	TRBJ2-7	TGTGCCAGCAGCTTAGATGGTAGCGTCACCTACGAGCAGTACTTC	CASSLDGSVTYEQYF
TRBV28	-	TRBD1	TRBJ1-5	TGTGCCAGCAGCGGACAGGTTGGGTATAGCAATCAGCCCCAGCATTTT	CASSGQVGYSNQPQHF
TRBV27	-	-	TRBJ2-7	TGTGCCAGCAGTTTAACAGGGAGTTCCTACGAGCAGTACTTC	CASSLTGSSYEQYF
TRBV5-1	-	-	TRBJ2-7	TGCGCCAGCCGGAGGTTCGACGAGCAGTACTTC	CASRRFDEQYF
TRBV4-2	-	TRBD2	TRBJ2-1	TGTGCCAGCAGCCAAGAGGGGCCCGGACTAGCGGGAGGGAAACGCTACAATGAGCAGTTCTTC	CASSQEGPGLAGGKRYNEQFF
TRBV4-1	once	TRBD2	TRBJ2-5	TGCGCCAGCAGCCAAGATCTTGGGGGGGTCGGGGAGACCCAGTACTTC	CASSQDLGGVGETQYF
TRBV4-3	-	-	TRBJ2-1	TGCGCCAGCAGCCAAGAAGACAGGTTCAATGAGCAGTTCTTC	CASSQEDRFNEQFF
TRBV19	-	TRBD2	TRBJ2-1	TGTGCCAGTAGTGGGTTTTGGCCTAGCGGGTACAATGAGCAGTTCTTC	CASSGFWPSGYNEQFF
TRBV14	-	TRBD1	TRBJ2-3	TGTGCCAGCAGCCAAGAATGGGACAGGGGTACAGATACGCAGTATTTT	CASSQEWDRGTDTQYF
TRBV6-5	-	TRBD2	TRBJ2-7	TGTGCCAGCAGAAAGACTAGCGGGAGGTCCTACGAGCAGTACTTC	CASRKTSGRSYEQYF
TRBV28	-	TRBD1	TRBJ2-7	TGTGCCAGCAGTTTTTTCCGGGACAGGCAGTCTGGGTCCTACGAGCAGTACTTC	CASSFFRDRQSGSYEQYF
TRBV13	-	-	TRBJ2-2	TGTGCCAGCAGCTTAGGCTGGGGACAACAGAACACCGGGGAGCTGTTTTTT	CASSLGWGQQNTGELFF
TRBV19	-	TRBD2	TRBJ2-3	TGTGCCAGTAGCCCAAGACTAGCGCATAACACAGATACGCAGTATTTT	CASSPRLAHNTDTQYF
TRBV29-1	once	TRBD2	TRBJ2-5	TGCAGCGCCGCCGGGCGGGAGGGCCAAGAGACCCAGTACTTC	CSAAGREGQETQYF
TRBV9	-	-	TRBJ2-1	TGTGCCAGCAGCGTAGCTGAACAGGCCCTTAGCTCCTACAATGAGCAGTTCTTC	CASSVAEQALSSYNEQFF
TRBV15	once	-	TRBJ1-2	TGTGCCACCCCCGCGGGCAGCGTTGGCTACACCTTC	CATPAGSVGYTF
TRBV4-1	-	TRBD2	TRBJ2-2	TGCGCCAGCAGCCCACCAGGGTGGGGGGGTAACACCGGGGAGCTGTTTTTT	CASSPPGWGGNTGELFF
TRBV6-6	once	TRBD1	TRBJ2-1	TGTGCCAGCCTTACCTCCGGGACAGGTTACAATGAGCAGTTCTTC	CASLTSGTGYNEQFF
TRBV28	-	-	TRBJ2-7	TGTGCCAGCAGTTCCCTTTCTGGCATTCCCTACGAGCAGTACTTC	CASSSLSGIPYEQYF
TRBV11-2	-	-	TRBJ1-1	TGTGCCAGCAGCTTAAGGTTCCGGGATAACACTGAAGCTTTCTTT	CASSLRFRDNTEAFF
TRBV5-1	-	TRBD1	TRBJ1-2	TGCGCCAGCAGCCCAGCCGGGACAGCGTCCTCGGTGGGCTACACCTTC	CASSPAGTASSVGYTF
TRBV5-1	-	-	TRBJ2-7	TGCGCCAGCAGCCCGAACCCTATACCACAGAATATGTGGGAGCAGTACTTC	CASSPNPIPQNMWEQYF
TRBV5-4	few	TRBD2	TRBJ2-1	TGTGCCAGCAGCTTCACGAGCGGGAGGGTCCATGAGCAGTTCTTC	CASSFTSGRVHEQFF
TRBV4-3	-	-	TRBJ2-2	TGCGCCAGCAGGTCGCCCAGGGGCACCGGGGAGCTGTTTTTT	CASRSPRGTGELFF
TRBV15	-	TRBD1	TRBJ1-2	TGTGCCACCAGCGGCTATAGCGGGACAGGGGGCGACCCCGATGGCTACACCTTC	CATSGYSGTGGDPDGYTF
TRBV25-1	-	-	TRBJ2-7	TGTGCCAGCGCGGTGGGGCAGGGATCCCCCTACGAGCAGTACTTC	CASAVGQGSPYEQYF
TRBV30	-	TRBD2	TRBJ2-7	TGTGCCTCCAGGCGGTCTAGCGGGAGCGGCGAGCAGTACTTC	CASRRSSGSGEQYF
TRBV11-2	-	-	TRBJ1-3	TGTGCCAGCAGCTTATCGAGGGGCAGGGGATCAGGAAACACCATATATTTT	CASSLSRGRGSGNTIYF
TRBV25-1	-	TRBD2	TRBJ2-7	TGTGCCAGCACAACCGGGACTACCTTTTACGAGCAGTACTTC	CASTTGTTFYEQYF
TRBV7-2	-	TRBD1	TRBJ1-2	TGTGCCAGCAGCTTACCAGGGGGTTCACGTGGCTACACCTTC	CASSLPGGSRGYTF
TRBV2	-	TRBD2	TRBJ2-3	TGTGCCAGCAGTGCAGCTAGCGGGCCGAGGAGGGATACGCAGTATTTT	CASSAASGPRRDTQYF
TRBV12-5	-	-	TRBJ2-6	TGTGCTAGTGGTTCCGGCGGGGCGGACGGGGCCAACGTCCTGACTTTC	CASGSGGADGANVLTF
TRBV10-2	-	TRBD1	TRBJ2-7	TGCGCCAGCAGTGAGAAGGGACAGGGTCTCTACGAGCAGTACTTC	CASSEKGQGLYEQYF
TRBV6-1	-	-	TRBJ1-1	TGTGCCAGCGCGACAGGGAACACTGAAGCTTTCTTT	CASATGNTEAFF
TRBV9	-	TRBD2	TRBJ2-5	TGTGCCAGCAGCGTAGCACTAGCGGGAGGAGAGACCCAGTACTTC	CASSVALAGGETQYF
TRBV30	-	TRBD2	TRBJ2-5	TGTGCCTGGTCTAGCGGGAGCGGAGAAGAGACCCAGTACTTC	CAWSSGSGEETQYF
TRBV4-3	-	-	TRBJ2-7	TGCGCCAGCAGCCAAGACGCGAGCCACGAGCAGTACTTC	CASSQDASHEQYF
TRBV6-1	-	-	TRBJ2-1	TGTGCCAGCAGTGGGGCTAAGGAGCAGTTCTTC	CASSGAKEQFF
TRBV19	-	TRBD1	TRBJ2-1	TGTGCCAGTAGCCCGGGACAGGGCAATGAGCAGTTCTTC	CASSPGQGNEQFF
TRBV21-1	-	-	TRBJ1-4	TGTGCCAGCAGCACAGGGGACAGCCTGTTTTTT	CASSTGDSLFF
TRBV27	-	-	TRBJ2-7	TGTGCCAGCAGTTTACGGGAACAGGGTCGATTTCACGAGCAGTACTTC	CASSLREQGRFHEQYF
TRBV5-1	-	-	TRBJ2-2	TGCGCCAGCAGCTTGCGTAATTCCAGGGACACCGGGGAGCTGTTTTTT	CASSLRNSRDTGELFF
TRBV2	once	-	TRBJ2-2	TGTGCCAGCAGTGAAAGGGACATTGTCACCGGGGAGCTGTTTTTT	CASSERDIVTGELFF
TRBV4-3	-	TRBD1	TRBJ1-2	TGCGCCAGCAGCCAAGATCCAGGACAGGGGCGTTGTGGCTACACCTTC	CASSQDPGQGRCGYTF
TRBV5-1	-	TRBD1	TRBJ2-7	TGCGCCAGCAGCTTGGATAGGGACAGGGGCCAGGACGAGCAGTACTTC	CASSLDRDRGQDEQYF
TRBV9	-	TRBD1	TRBJ2-3	TGTGCCAGCAGCGCCCCCAATGGGACAGAAGTAGATACGCAGTATTTT	CASSAPNGTEVDTQYF
TRBV2	-	-	TRBJ2-7	TGTGCCAGCAACAGAGAAAGCTACGAGCAGTACTTC	CASNRESYEQYF
TRBV29-1	-	-	TRBJ1-2	TGCAGCGTCCCCGGGGGGGGTTATGGCTACACCTTC	CSVPGGGYGYTF
TRBV4-1	-	TRBD2	TRBJ2-2	TGCGCCAGCAGCCAGGGGGGGGTAGCGGGAGGTTATACCGGGGAGCTGTTTTTT	CASSQGGVAGGYTGELFF
TRBV28	-	TRBD1	TRBJ2-7	TGTGCCAGCATCCCTGGACAGGGCTACGAGCAGTACTTC	CASIPGQGYEQYF
TRBV6-6	-	-	TRBJ1-1	TGTGCCAGCAGCCGGCGTGAGGGCGGTGAAGCTTTCTTT	CASSRREGGEAFF
TRBV6-5	-	-	TRBJ2-2	TGTGCCAGCAGTTACCGAGGGCAGGCGAACACCGGGGAGCTGTTTTTT	CASSYRGQANTGELFF
TRBV4-1	-	-	TRBJ1-2	TGCGCCAGCAGCCAAGACCTCGGGCAGGGTGGCGGCTACACCTTC	CASSQDLGQGGGYTF
TRBV28	-	-	TRBJ1-5	TGTGCCAGCAGCCCCCGTCAGAAGAATAGCAATCAGCCCCAGCATTTT	CASSPRQKNSNQPQHF